This TCR beta chain came from a study of Graves' ophthalmopathy and Graves' hyperthyroidism. This clonotype showed up many times. Beta-chain TCR CDR3 regions were amplified from RNA transcripts. A first-round RT-PCR used HTBI primers, followed by a second-round multiplex PCR. A single record per CDR3 protein comes from TCRdb applying MiXCR to the multiplex PCR reads. The sample has 300,000 to 450,000 distinct CDR3 sequences; roughly 15% are singletons. The CDR3 consists of 16 residues. Trimming took off 5 bases at V and 1 base at J, with 18 bases between the two ends. Per the germline V gene, CDR1 is SGHAT and CDR2 is FQNNGV. Stable hyperthyroidism meant no ophthalmopathy within 18 months of follow-up. Patients in the hyperthyroidism group, adults aged 18 to 65, were newly diagnosed, under 2 months' duration.

The receptor was derived from an adult woman with stable Graves' hyperthyroidism. The chain employs TRBV11-2 and TRBJ2-7, with D possibly being TRBD1 (5 bases). Sequences were obtained from peripheral blood. The CDR3 reads CASSQDTTVQSYEQYF. For the CDR3, the DNA is TGTGCCAGCAGCCAAGATACGACAGTACAGTCCTACGAGCAGTACTTC.